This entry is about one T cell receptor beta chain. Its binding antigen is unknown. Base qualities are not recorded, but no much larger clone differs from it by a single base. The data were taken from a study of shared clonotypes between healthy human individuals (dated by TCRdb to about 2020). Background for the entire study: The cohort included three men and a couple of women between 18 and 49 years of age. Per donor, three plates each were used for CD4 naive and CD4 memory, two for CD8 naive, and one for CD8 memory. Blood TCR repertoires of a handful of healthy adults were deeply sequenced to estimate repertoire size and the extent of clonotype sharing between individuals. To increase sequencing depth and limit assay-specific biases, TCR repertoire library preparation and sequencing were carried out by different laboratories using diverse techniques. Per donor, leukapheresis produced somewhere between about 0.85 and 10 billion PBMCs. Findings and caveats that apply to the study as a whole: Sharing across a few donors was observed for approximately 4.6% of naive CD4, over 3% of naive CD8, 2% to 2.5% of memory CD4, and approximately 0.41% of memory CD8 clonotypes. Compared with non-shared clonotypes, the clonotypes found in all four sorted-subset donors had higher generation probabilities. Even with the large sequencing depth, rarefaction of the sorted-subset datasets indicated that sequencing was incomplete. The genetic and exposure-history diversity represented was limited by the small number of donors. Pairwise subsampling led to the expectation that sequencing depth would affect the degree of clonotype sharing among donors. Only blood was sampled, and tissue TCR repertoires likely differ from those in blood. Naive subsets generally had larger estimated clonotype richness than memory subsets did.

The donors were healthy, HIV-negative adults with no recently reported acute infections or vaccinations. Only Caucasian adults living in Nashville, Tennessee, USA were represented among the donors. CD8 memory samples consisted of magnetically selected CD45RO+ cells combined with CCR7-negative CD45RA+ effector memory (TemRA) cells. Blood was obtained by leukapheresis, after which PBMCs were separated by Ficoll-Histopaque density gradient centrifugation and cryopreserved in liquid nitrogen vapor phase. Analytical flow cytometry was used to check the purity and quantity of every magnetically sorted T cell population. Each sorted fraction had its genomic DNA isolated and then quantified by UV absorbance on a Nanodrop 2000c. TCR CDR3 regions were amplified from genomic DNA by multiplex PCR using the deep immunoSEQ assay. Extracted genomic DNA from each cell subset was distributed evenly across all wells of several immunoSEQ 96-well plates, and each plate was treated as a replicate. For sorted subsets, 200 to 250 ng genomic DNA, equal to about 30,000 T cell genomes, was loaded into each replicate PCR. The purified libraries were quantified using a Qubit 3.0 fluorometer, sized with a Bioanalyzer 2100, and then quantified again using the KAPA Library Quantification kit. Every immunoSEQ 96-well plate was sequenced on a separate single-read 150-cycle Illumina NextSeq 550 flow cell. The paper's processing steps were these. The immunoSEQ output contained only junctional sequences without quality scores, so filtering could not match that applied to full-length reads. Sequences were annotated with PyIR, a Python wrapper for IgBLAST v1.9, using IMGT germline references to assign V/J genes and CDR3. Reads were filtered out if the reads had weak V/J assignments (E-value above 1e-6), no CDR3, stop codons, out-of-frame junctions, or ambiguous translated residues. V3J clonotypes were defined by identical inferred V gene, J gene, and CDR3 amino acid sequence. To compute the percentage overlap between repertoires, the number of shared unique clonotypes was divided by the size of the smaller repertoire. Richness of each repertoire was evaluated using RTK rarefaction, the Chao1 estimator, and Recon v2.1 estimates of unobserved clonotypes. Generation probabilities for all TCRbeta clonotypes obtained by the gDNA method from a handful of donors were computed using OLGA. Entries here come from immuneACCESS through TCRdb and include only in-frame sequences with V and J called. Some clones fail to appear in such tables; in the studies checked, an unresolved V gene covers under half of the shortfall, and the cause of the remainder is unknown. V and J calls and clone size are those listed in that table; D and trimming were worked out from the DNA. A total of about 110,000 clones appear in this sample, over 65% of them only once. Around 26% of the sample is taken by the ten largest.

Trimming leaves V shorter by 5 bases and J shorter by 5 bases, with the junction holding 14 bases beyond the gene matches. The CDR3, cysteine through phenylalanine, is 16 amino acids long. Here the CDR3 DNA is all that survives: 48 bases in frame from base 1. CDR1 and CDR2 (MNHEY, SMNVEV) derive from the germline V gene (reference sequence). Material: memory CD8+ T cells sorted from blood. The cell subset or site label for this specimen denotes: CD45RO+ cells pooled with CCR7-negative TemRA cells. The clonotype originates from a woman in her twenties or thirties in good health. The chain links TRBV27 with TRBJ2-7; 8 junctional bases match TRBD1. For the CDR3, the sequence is CASSASGRGLVDEQYF. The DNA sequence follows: TGTGCCAGCAGTGCATCAGGCAGGGGGCTGGTCGACGAGCAGTACTTC.